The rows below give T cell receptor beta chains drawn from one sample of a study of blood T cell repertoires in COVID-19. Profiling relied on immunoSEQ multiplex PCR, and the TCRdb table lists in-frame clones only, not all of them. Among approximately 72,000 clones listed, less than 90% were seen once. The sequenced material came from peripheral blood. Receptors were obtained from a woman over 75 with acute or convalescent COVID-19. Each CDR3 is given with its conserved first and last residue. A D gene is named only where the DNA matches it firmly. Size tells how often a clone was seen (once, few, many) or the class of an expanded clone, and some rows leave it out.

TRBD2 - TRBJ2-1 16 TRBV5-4 CASSSTGLAGYNEQFF TGTGCCAGCAGCAGTACCGGGCTAGCGGGGTACAATGAGCAGTTCTTC
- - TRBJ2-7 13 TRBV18 CASSQGTNYEQYF TGTGCCAGCTCCCAGGGCACCAACTACGAGCAGTACTTC
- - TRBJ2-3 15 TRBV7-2 CASSLGESSTDTQYF TGTGCCAGCAGCCTCGGGGAGAGTAGCACAGATACGCAGTATTTT
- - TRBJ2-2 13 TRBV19 CASSIGGIGELFF TGTGCCAGTAGTATCGGAGGGATCGGGGAGCTGTTTTTT
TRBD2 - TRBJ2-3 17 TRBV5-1 CASSFGMGLGSTDTQYF TGCGCCAGCAGCTTCGGAATGGGACTAGGTAGCACAGATACGCAGTATTTT
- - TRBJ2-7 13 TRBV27 CASSVAGTYEQYF TGTGCCAGCAGTGTTGCAGGGACCTACGAGCAGTACTTC
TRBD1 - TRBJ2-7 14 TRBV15 CATRRQGSSYEQYF TGTGCCACCCGCAGACAGGGGAGCTCCTACGAGCAGTACTTC
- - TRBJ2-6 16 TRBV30 CAWRARGAAGANVLTF TGTGCCTGGAGGGCCCGGGGGGCTGCTGGGGCCAACGTCCTGACTTTC
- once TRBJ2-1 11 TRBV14 CASSQDGEQFF TGTGCCAGCAGCCAAGACGGTGAGCAGTTCTTC
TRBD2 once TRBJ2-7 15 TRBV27 CASSPGTSFNYEQYF TGTGCCAGCAGTCCGGGGACTAGCTTTAACTACGAGCAGTACTTC
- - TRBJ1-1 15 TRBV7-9 CASSLGGNLNTEAFF TGTGCCAGCAGCTTAGGAGGAAATCTGAACACTGAAGCTTTCTTT
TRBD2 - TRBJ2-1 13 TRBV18 CASSPRGLAGEVF TGTGCCAGCTCACCTAGGGGACTAGCGGGAGAGGTCTTC
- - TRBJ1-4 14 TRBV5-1 CASSLVGAEEKLFF TGCGCCAGCAGCTTGGTAGGGGCGGAGGAAAAACTGTTTTTT
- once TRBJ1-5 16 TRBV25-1 CASRGLRGGGNQPQHF TGTGCCAGCAGGGGTTTGAGAGGTGGTGGCAATCAGCCCCAGCATTTT
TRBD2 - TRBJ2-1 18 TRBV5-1 CASSWSGGREGRLDEQFF TGCGCCAGCAGCTGGTCCGGTGGACGGGAGGGCCGGTTAGATGAGCAGTTCTTC
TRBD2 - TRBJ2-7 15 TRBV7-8 CASSLGASGSGEQYF TGTGCCAGCAGCTTAGGCGCTAGCGGGAGTGGTGAGCAGTACTTC
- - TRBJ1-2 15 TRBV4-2 CASSEVADWQGGYTF TGTGCCAGCAGCGAAGTTGCAGACTGGCAGGGTGGCTACACCTTC
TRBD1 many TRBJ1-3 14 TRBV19 CASRTGVSGNTIYF TGTGCCAGTCGGACAGGGGTTTCTGGAAACACCATATATTTT
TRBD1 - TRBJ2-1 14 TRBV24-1 CATRPGGQYNEQFF TGTGCCACCAGGCCAGGGGGCCAATACAATGAGCAGTTCTTC
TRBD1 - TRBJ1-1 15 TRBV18 CASSPLDRQNTEAFF TGTGCCAGCTCACCATTGGACAGGCAGAACACTGAAGCTTTCTTT
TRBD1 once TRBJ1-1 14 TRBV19 CASSRQGMGTEAFF TGTGCCAGTAGTAGACAGGGGATGGGTACTGAAGCTTTCTTT
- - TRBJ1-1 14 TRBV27 CASSSPGGYTEAFF TGTGCCAGCAGTTCCCCCGGGGGGTACACTGAAGCTTTCTTT
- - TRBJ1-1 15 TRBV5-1 CASSLDVGAYTEAFF TGCGCCAGCAGCTTGGATGTGGGCGCCTACACTGAAGCTTTCTTT
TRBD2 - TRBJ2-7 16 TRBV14 CASSPLVAGAHYEQYF TGTGCCAGCAGCCCTCTAGTAGCGGGGGCCCACTACGAGCAGTACTTC
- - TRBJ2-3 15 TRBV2 CASRAQGPSTDTQYF TGTGCCAGCAGGGCACAGGGCCCCAGCACAGATACGCAGTATTTT
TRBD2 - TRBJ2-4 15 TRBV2 CASSELGGDKNIQYF TGTGCCAGCAGTGAGCTGGGAGGGGACAAAAACATTCAGTACTTC
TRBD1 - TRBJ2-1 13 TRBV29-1 CSVAGQGLDEQFF TGCAGCGTTGCTGGACAGGGGCTGGATGAGCAGTTCTTC
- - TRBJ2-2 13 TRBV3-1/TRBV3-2 CASSTRLAGELFF TGTGCCAGCAGCACACGACTAGCCGGGGAGCTGTTTTTT
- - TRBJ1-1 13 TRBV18 CASSGRQNTEAFF TGTGCCAGCTCAGGCAGGCAGAACACTGAAGCTTTCTTT
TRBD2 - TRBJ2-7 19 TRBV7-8 CASSRTGTSGSGIPYEQYF TGTGCCAGCAGTCGTACCGGGACTAGCGGGAGTGGGATCCCTTACGAGCAGTACTTC
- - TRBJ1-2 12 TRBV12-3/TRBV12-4 CASSQGQFGYTF TGTGCCAGCAGTCAAGGACAATTTGGCTACACCTTC
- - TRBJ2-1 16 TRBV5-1 CASSSTEMSSYNEQFF TGCGCCAGCAGCTCGACAGAGATGAGCTCCTACAATGAGCAGTTCTTC
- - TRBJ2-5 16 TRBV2 CASRSGFRLAKETQYF TGTGCCAGCAGGTCGGGGTTCCGGCTAGCCAAAGAGACCCAGTACTTC
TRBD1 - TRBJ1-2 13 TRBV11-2 CASSWGQGTGYTF TGTGCCAGCAGCTGGGGACAGGGGACCGGCTACACCTTC
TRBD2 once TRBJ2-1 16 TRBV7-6 CASSLFALAGSHEQFF TGTGCCAGCAGCTTATTCGCTTTAGCGGGAAGTCATGAGCAGTTCTTC
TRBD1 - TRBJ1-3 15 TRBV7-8 CASSSPQGEQNTIYF TGTGCCAGCAGCTCACCCCAGGGGGAGCAAAACACCATATATTTT
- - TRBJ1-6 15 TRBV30 CAWSLSGGGGSPLHF TGTGCCTGGAGCCTCTCGGGAGGCGGGGGATCACCCCTCCACTTT
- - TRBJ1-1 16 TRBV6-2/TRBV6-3 CASSPRGSSMNTEAFF TGTGCCAGCAGTCCCCGGGGTTCTTCCATGAACACTGAAGCTTTCTTT
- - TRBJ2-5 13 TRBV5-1 CASSLGQGGTQYF TGCGCCAGCAGCTTGGGGCAGGGAGGGACCCAGTACTTC
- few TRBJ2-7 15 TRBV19 CASSIFPTATYEQYF TGTGCCAGTAGTATTTTTCCGACAGCAACCTACGAGCAGTACTTC
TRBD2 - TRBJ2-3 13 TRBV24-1 CAIGTSGTDTQYF TGTGCCATCGGGACTAGCGGGACAGATACGCAGTATTTT
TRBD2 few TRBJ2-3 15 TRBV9 CASSVGAGPSDTQYF TGTGCCAGCAGCGTAGGAGCGGGGCCCTCGGATACGCAGTATTTT